One and the same sample provided the 6 T cell receptor beta chains below, sequenced in a study of T cells in Graves' hyperthyroidism and ophthalmopathy. Amplified TCR beta CDR3 regions derived from RNA transcripts. The HTBI primer set was used in a first-round RT-PCR of the TCR CDR3. TCRdb called the multiplex PCR reads again in MiXCR, with one record for every CDR3 protein. In the table there are 600,000 to 800,000 distinct CDR3 sequences, approximately 36% of which are singletons. The sequenced sample was blood. The source of these receptors is a woman between 40 and 50 years old with Graves' hyperthyroidism.

Many counts were recorded for this clonotype. The J gene is TRBJ1-1, the V gene TRBV20-1, with D uncertain. Trimming shortened V by 3 bases and J by 0 bases, and 8 bases separated the two germline ends. This CDR3 has 13 residues. CDR1 DFQATT and CDR2 SNEGSKA come from the germline V gene (reference sequence). The CDR3 loop is CSASSGLNTEAFF. The CDR3 DNA reads TGCAGTGCTAGTAGCGGGTTGAACACTGAAGCTTTCTTT.

At least ten counts were recorded for this clonotype. V and J are TRBV12-3 or TRBV12-4 and TRBJ1-5; 7 nucleotides agree with TRBD1. Trimming removed 5 bases from V and 4 bases from J; junction bases left unmatched: 11. CDR3 length: 16 amino acids. The CDR3 coding sequence is TGTGCCAGCAGTAACCTCGGAGACAGGGCAAATCAGCCCCAGCATTTT. This codes for CASSNLGDRANQPQHF.

The V gene is TRBV10-3, the J gene TRBJ2-6; D unresolved. There are 15 residues in the CDR3. Germline assignment: CDR1 ENHRY and CDR2 SYGVKD. The ends were cut back, 5 bases at V and 8 bases at J, with 16 bases in the middle. The CDR3 loop reads CAISRHLLGTNVLTF. As DNA, the CDR3 is TGTGCCATCAGTCGGCATCTTCTGGGGACCAACGTCCTGACTTTC.

In this sample, this clonotype turned up many times. V usage is TRBV19 and J usage is TRBJ1-5; TRBD1 matches at 7 bases. V shed 6 bases and J 7 bases; nucleotides not matched to a gene: 3. The germline V gene encodes CDR1 LNHDA and CDR2 SQIVND (reference sequence). The CDR3 has 12 amino acids. In DNA form, the CDR3 reads TGTGCCAGTAGGGAAGGGGGCCAGCCCCAGCATTTT. Translated: CASREGGQPQHF.

The gene calls are TRBV7-2 and TRBJ1-2; D possibly corresponds to TRBD1 (6 bases). CDR1 SGHTA and CDR2 FQGNSA come from the germline V gene. V gave up 5 bases and J gave up 2 bases, with 15 bases separating them. The CDR3 loop spans 15 amino acids. The CDR3, as DNA: TGTGCCAGCAGCCGGAGCGGGGGCGCGAACTATGGCTACACCTTC. It codes for CASSRSGGANYGYTF.

The rearrangement links TRBV13 to TRBJ1-3, with TRBD1 matching 7 bases. Per the germline V gene, CDR1 is PRHDT and CDR2 is FYEKMQ (reference sequence). Germline trimming cut 5 bases from V and 8 bases from J; bases unmatched to any gene: 18. The CDR3 runs 17 residues. Written as DNA, the CDR3 is TGTGCCAGCAGCCTCGGGACAGCGCGGAGCTATGGCTACACCATATATTTT. Its protein product is CASSLGTARSYGYTIYF.